Included here is one TCR beta chain sequence, with context. The record originates from a study of cytomegalovirus exposure and HLA in healthy donors. This CDR3 comprises 14 residues. V was clipped by 7 bases and J by 1 base, with 8 bases between them. Germline V gene data show CDR1 as SGHTA and CDR2 as FQGNSA. PCR involved 60 Vbeta and 13 Jbeta primers. Using immunoSEQ multiplex PCR, the repertoire was profiled, and TCRdb retains in-frame clones only, with some absent. The data show approximately 80,000 clones, around 70% seen once. The sequence was collected from a middle-aged woman in good health and CMV-seropositive. The V call is TRBV7-2, the J call TRBJ2-6; the D gene is possibly TRBD1 (6 bases). Sequenced sample: PBMCs. CDR3 DNA: TGTGCCAGCACCGGACAGTCTGGGGCCAACGTCCTGACTTTC. It codes for CASTGQSGANVLTF.